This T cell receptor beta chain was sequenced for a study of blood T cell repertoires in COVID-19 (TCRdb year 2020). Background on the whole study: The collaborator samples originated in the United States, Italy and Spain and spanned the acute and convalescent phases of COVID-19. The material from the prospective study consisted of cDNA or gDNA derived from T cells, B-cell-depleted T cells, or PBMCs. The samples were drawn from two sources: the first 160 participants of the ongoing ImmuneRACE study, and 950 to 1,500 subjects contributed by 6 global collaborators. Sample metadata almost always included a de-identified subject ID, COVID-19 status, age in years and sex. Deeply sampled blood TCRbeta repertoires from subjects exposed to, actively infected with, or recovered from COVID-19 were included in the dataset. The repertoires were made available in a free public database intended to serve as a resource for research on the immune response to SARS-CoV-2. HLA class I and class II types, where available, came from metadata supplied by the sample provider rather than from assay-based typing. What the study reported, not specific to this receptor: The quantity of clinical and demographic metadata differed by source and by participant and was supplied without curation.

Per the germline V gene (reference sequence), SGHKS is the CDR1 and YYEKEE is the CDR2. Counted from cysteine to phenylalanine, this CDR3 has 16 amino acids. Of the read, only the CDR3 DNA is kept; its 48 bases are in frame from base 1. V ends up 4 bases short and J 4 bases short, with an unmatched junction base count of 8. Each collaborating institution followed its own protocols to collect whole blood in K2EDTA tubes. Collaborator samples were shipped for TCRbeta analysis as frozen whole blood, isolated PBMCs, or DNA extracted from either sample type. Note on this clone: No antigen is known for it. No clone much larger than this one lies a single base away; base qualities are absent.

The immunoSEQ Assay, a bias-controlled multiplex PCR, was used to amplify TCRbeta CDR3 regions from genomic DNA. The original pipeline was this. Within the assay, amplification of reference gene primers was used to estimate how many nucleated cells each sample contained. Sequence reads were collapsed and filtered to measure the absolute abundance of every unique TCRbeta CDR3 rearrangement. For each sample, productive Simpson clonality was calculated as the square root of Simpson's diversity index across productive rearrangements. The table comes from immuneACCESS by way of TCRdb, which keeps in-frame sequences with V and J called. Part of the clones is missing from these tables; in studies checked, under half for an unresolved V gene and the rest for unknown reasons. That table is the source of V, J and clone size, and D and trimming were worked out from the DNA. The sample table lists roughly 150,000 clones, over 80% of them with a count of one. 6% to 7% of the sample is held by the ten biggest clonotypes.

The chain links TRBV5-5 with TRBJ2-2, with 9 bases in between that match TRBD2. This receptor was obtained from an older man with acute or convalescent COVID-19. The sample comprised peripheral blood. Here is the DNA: TGTGCCAGCAGCCCTCTGAGCGGGGGGCCCACCGGGGAGCTGTTTTTT. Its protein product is CASSPLSGGPTGELFF.